This is a list of T cell receptor beta chains from one sample in a study of vaccination and CD4 T cells after COVID-19. Antigens of these TCRs are unknown. TCRdb called the PCR reads again in MiXCR, with one record for every CDR3 protein. The data contain approximately 17,000 distinct CDR3 sequences, roughly half of them singletons. Sequencing was performed on CD4+ T cells from blood, cultured in vitro, taken before SARS-CoV-2 vaccination. The receptor source for this set is a human donor who had recovered from COVID-19. Each CDR3 is given with its conserved first and last residue. The D gene is left open where the match is weak. For some rows the clone size is stated as once, few or many, or as a class when expanded; others skip it.

j_call | v_call | d_call | clone_size | cdr3_aa | cdr3_nt
TRBJ1-1 | TRBV6-1 | TRBD1 | NA | CASSEKGQGLLEAFF | TGTGCCAGCAGTGAAAAGGGACAGGGGCTTCTCGAAGCTTTCTTT
TRBJ1-5 | TRBV19 | NA | few | CASTPGQGRPQPQHF | TGTGCCAGTACCCCAGGTCAGGGTAGACCTCAGCCCCAGCATTTT
TRBJ2-2 | TRBV4-3 | NA | NA | CASSQESGANTGELFF | TGCGCCAGCAGCCAAGAAAGCGGAGCGAACACCGGGGAGCTGTTTTTT
TRBJ1-1 | TRBV29-1 | NA | few | CSVNRQDGEAFF | TGCAGCGTCAACAGACAGGATGGGGAAGCTTTCTTT
TRBJ1-1 | TRBV7-3 | NA | NA | CASSKFTGTEAFF | TGTGCCAGCAGCAAATTTACGGGCACTGAAGCTTTCTTT
TRBJ1-1 | TRBV6-1 | NA | few | CASSEPNLTGEAFF | TGTGCCAGCAGTGAACCGAATTTGACGGGTGAAGCTTTCTTT
TRBJ1-5 | TRBV6-1 | TRBD1 | NA | CASSEGTASEPQHF | TGTGCCAGCAGTGAGGGGACAGCCTCCGAACCCCAGCATTTT
TRBJ1-5 | TRBV6-1 | NA | medium-sized | CASSTSQGQPQHF | TGTGCCAGCAGTACGTCACAGGGCCAGCCCCAGCATTTT
TRBJ2-6 | TRBV7-2 | NA | NA | CASSLVGRASGANVLTF | TGTGCTAGCAGCTTAGTCGGCAGGGCCTCTGGGGCCAACGTCCTGACTTTC
TRBJ2-5 | TRBV20-1 | NA | NA | CSAPGQGGETQYF | TGCAGTGCTCCCGGACAGGGAGGGGAGACCCAGTACTTC
TRBJ1-1 | TRBV30 | NA | NA | CAWSLWGGSNTEAFF | TGTGCCTGGAGTCTATGGGGAGGATCGAACACTGAAGCTTTCTTT
TRBJ1-5 | TRBV24-1 | TRBD1 | NA | CATSDGGTGGNQPQHF | TGTGCCACCAGTGATGGCGGGACAGGGGGCAATCAGCCCCAGCATTTT
TRBJ2-7 | TRBV2 | NA | NA | CASSVETDEQYF | TGTGCCAGCAGTGTCGAGACGGACGAGCAGTACTTC
TRBJ1-1 | TRBV29-1 | NA | once | CSVLWGGFETEAFF | TGCAGCGTCCTATGGGGGGGGTTCGAGACTGAAGCTTTCTTT
TRBJ2-7 | TRBV10-3 | NA | NA | CAISATSYEQYF | TGTGCCATCAGTGCTACATCCTACGAGCAGTACTTC
TRBJ2-3 | TRBV6-2/TRBV6-3 | NA | NA | CASSDPADTQYF | TGTGCCAGCAGTGACCCGGCAGATACGCAGTATTTT
TRBJ2-1 | TRBV28 | NA | NA | CASSLTGHHNEQFF | TGTGCCAGCAGTTTAACAGGGCACCACAATGAGCAGTTCTTC
TRBJ2-5 | TRBV7-2 | TRBD2 | few | CASSSRTSGQETQYF | TGTGCCAGCAGCTCCAGGACTAGCGGACAAGAGACCCAGTACTTC
TRBJ1-2 | TRBV6-1 | TRBD1 | NA | CASRTGSGYTF | TGTGCCAGCAGGACAGGGAGTGGCTACACCTTC
TRBJ1-5 | TRBV11-2 | TRBD1 | few | CASSLNRGPNQPQHF | TGTGCCAGCAGCTTAAACAGGGGGCCCAATCAGCCCCAGCATTTT
TRBJ1-6 | TRBV19 | TRBD1 | few | CASSKGQLNSPLHF | TGTGCCAGTAGCAAGGGACAGCTTAATTCACCCCTCCACTTT
TRBJ1-1 | TRBV2 | TRBD1 | few | CASSDRGNTEAFF | TGTGCCAGCAGCGACAGGGGGAACACTGAAGCTTTCTTT
TRBJ2-3 | TRBV30 | TRBD1 | NA | CAWSPGTGPWGTQYF | TGTGCCTGGAGCCCGGGGACAGGGCCCTGGGGTACGCAGTATTTT
TRBJ2-1 | TRBV19 | NA | NA | CASSIGGRNTYNEQFF | TGTGCCAGTAGTATAGGAGGTAGAAACACCTACAATGAGCAGTTCTTC
TRBJ1-2 | TRBV18 | TRBD1 | once | CASSPPIWDRGNYGYTF | TGTGCCAGCTCACCACCGATCTGGGACAGGGGAAACTATGGCTACACCTTC
TRBJ1-6 | TRBV7-9 | TRBD1 | NA | CASTAAPIGQGGDSPLHF | TGTGCCAGCACCGCCGCACCCATCGGACAGGGCGGGGATTCACCCCTCCACTTT
TRBJ1-2 | TRBV7-9 | NA | NA | CASSLAASYGYTF | TGTGCCAGCAGCTTAGCTGCTAGCTATGGCTACACCTTC
TRBJ2-4 | TRBV6-1 | NA | few | CASSGTGSLAKNIQYF | TGTGCCAGCAGTGGAACAGGCTCGTTAGCCAAAAACATTCAGTACTTC
TRBJ1-2 | TRBV19 | NA | NA | CASSIAAGSYGYTF | TGTGCCAGTAGTATAGCAGCCGGGAGCTATGGCTACACCTTC
TRBJ1-5 | TRBV5-5 | TRBD1 | NA | CASSGTGVSGQPQHF | TGTGCCAGCAGTGGGACAGGGGTCTCTGGTCAGCCCCAGCATTTT
TRBJ1-5 | TRBV10-3 | NA | NA | CAISESIGGGFGQPQHF | TGTGCCATCAGTGAGTCAATAGGAGGGGGTTTTGGTCAGCCCCAGCATTTT
TRBJ1-4 | TRBV7-2 | NA | NA | CASSSWWTVEDEKLFF | TGTGCCAGCAGCTCCTGGTGGACGGTAGAGGATGAAAAACTGTTTTTT
TRBJ1-5 | TRBV12-3/TRBV12-4 | TRBD1 | NA | CASRTTGISNQPQHF | TGTGCCAGCAGAACGACAGGGATAAGCAATCAGCCCCAGCATTTT